This T cell receptor beta chain was recovered during a study of blood T cell repertoires in COVID-19. Study details: The origin of the acute and convalescent COVID-19 samples was the United States, Italy and Spain.

This table comes from immunoSEQ multiplex PCR, and its TCRdb copy is limited to in-frame clones, with some not included. In the table there are about 210,000 clones, around 82% of which are singletons. Germline lookup yields CDR1 SGHAT and CDR2 FQNNGV. V dropped 2 bases and J dropped 1 base, with 6 bases sitting between them. This CDR3 region has 14 residues. Sequencing was performed on PBMCs or T cells enriched from blood (not recorded which). This chain links TRBV11-2 with TRBJ1-3; D is uncertain. The clonotype comes from a man under 40 with acute COVID-19. The CDR3 here is CASSLTISGNTIYF. The CDR3, as DNA: TGTGCCAGCAGCTTAACTATTTCTGGAAACACCATATATTTT.